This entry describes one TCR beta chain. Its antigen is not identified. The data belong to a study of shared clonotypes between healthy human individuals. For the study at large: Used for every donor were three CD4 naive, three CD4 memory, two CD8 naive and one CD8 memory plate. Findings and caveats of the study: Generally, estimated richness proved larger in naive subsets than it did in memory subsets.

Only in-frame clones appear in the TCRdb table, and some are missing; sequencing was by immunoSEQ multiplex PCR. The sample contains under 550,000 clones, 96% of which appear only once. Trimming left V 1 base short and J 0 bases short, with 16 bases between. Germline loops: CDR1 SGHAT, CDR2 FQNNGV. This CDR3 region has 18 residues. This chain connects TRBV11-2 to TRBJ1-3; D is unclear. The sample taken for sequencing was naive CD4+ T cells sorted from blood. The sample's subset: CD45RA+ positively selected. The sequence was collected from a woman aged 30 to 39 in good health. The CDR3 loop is CASSLVMRVGYSGNTIYF. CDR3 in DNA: TGTGCCAGCAGCTTAGTCATGCGGGTCGGATACTCTGGAAACACCATATATTTT.